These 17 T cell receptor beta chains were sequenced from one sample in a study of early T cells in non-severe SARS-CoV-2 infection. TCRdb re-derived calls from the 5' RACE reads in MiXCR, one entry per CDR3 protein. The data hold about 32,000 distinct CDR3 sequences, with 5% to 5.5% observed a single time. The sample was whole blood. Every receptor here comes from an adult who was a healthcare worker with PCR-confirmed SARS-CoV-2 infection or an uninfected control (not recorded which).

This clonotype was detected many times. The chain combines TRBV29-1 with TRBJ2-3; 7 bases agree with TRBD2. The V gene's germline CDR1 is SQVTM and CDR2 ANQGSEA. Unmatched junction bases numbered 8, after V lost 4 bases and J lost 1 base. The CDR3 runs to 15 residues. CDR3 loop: CSVVGAGVGTDTQYF. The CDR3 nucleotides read TGCAGCGTTGTGGGTGCGGGAGTCGGCACAGATACGCAGTATTTT.

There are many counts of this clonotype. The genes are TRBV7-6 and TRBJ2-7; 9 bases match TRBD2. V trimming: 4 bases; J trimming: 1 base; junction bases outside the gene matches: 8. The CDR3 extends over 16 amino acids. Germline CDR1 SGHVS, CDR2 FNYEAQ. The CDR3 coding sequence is TGTGCCAGCAGCTCTGTAAGGACTAGCGATTCCTACGAGCAGTACTTC. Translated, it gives CASSSVRTSDSYEQYF.

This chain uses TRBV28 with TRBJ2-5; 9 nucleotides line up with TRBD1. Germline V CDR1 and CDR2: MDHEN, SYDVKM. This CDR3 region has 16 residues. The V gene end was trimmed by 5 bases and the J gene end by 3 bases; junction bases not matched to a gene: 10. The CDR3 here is CASSPHPRTGEETQYF. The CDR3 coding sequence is TGTGCCAGCAGTCCGCACCCTAGGACAGGGGAAGAGACCCAGTACTTC. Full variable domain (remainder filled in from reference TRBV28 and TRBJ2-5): DVKVTQSSRYLVKRTGEKVFLECVQDMDHENMFWYRQDPGLGLRLIYFSYDVKMKEKGDIPEGYSVSREKKERFSLILESASTNQTSMYLCASSPHPRTGEETQYFGPGTRLLVL.

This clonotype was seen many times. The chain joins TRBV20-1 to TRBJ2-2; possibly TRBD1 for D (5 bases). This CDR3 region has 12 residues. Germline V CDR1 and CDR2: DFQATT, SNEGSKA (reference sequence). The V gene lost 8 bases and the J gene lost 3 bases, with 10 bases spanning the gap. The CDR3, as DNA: TGCAGTTCTCAAGGGGACACCGGGGAGCTGTTTTTT. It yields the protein CSSQGDTGELFF.

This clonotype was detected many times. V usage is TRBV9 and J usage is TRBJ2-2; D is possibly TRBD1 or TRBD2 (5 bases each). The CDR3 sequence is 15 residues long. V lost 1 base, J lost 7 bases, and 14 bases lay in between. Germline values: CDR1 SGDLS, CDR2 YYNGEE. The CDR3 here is CASSVKGVTVGELFF. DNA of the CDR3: TGTGCCAGCAGCGTAAAGGGAGTGACAGTCGGGGAGCTGTTTTTT.

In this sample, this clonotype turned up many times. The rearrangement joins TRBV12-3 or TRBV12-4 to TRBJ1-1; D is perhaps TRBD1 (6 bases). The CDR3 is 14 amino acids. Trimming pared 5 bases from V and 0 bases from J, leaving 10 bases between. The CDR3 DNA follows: TGTGCCAGCAGTGAACAGGGCTTGAACACTGAAGCTTTCTTT. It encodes CASSEQGLNTEAFF.

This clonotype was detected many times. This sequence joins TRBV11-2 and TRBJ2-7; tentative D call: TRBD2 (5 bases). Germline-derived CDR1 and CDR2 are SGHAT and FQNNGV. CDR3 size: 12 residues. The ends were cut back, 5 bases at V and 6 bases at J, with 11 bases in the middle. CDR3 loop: CASSPPSGEQYF. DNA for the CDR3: TGTGCCAGCAGCCCCCCAAGCGGCGAGCAGTACTTC.

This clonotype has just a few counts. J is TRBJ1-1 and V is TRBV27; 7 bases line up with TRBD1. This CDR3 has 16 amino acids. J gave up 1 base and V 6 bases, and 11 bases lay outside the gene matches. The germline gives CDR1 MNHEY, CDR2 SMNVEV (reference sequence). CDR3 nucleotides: TGTGCCAGCAGATTTAAAGGCGGGACAGCGAACACTGAAGCTTTCTTT. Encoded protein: CASRFKGGTANTEAFF.

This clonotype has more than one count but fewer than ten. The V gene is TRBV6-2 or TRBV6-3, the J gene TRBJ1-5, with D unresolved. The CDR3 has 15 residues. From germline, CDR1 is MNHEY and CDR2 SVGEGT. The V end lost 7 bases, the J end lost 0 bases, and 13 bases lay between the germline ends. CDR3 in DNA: TGTGCCAGCATCGAGGGCGATTATAGCAATCAGCCCCAGCATTTT. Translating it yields CASIEGDYSNQPQHF.

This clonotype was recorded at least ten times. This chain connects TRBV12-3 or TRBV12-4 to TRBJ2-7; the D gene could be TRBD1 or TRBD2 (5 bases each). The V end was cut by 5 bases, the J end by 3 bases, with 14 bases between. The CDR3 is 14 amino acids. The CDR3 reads CASSPDGAYYEQYF. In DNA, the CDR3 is TGTGCCAGCAGTCCCGACGGGGCTTACTACGAGCAGTACTTC.

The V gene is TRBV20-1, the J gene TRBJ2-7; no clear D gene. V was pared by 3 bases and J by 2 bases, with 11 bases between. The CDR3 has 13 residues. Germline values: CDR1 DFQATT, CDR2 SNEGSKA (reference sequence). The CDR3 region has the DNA TGCAGTGCTAGGGGCCGTACCACCTACGAGCAGTACTTC. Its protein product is CSARGRTTYEQYF.

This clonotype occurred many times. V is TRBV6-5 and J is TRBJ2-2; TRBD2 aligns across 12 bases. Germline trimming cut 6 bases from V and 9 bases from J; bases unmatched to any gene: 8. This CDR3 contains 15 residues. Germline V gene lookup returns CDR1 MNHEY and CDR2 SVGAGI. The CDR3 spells CASRPTSGRTRELFF. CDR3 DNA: TGTGCCAGCAGACCTACTAGCGGGAGGACGCGGGAGCTGTTTTTT.

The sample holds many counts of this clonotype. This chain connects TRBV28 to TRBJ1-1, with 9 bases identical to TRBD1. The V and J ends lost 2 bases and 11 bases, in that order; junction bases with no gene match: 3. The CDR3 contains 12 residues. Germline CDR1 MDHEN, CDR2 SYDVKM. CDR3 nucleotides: TGTGCCAGCAGTTTAGGACAGGGGACGGCTTTCTTT. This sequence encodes CASSLGQGTAFF.

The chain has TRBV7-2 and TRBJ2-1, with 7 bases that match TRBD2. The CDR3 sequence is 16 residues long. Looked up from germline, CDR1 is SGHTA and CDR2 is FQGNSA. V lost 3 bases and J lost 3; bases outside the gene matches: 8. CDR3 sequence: CASSLTLAESYNEQFF. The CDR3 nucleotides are TGTGCCAGCAGCTTGACTCTAGCGGAGAGCTACAATGAGCAGTTCTTC.

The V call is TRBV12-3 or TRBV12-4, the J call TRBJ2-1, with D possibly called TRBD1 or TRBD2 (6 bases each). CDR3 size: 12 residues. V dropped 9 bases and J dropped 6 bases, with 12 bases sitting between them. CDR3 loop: CASTSRGNEQFF. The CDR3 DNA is TGTGCCAGTACTAGCAGGGGCAATGAGCAGTTCTTC.

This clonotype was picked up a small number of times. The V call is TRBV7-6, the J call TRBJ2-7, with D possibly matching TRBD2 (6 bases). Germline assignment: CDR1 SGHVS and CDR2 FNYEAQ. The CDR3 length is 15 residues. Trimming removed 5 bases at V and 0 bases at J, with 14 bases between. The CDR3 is CASSPVPLASYEQYF. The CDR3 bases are TGTGCCAGCAGCCCCGTCCCACTAGCCTCCTACGAGCAGTACTTC.

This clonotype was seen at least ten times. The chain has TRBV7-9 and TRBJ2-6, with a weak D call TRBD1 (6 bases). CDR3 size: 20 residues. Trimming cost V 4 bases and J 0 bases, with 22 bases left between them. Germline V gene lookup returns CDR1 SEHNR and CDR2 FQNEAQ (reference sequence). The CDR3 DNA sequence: TGTGCCAGCAGCTCCAGACCTCAGGGGATTACCGCCTCTGGGGCCAACGTCCTGACTTTC. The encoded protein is CASSSRPQGITASGANVLTF.